Below, 32 T cell receptor beta chains from the same sample are listed, as sequenced in a study of blood T cell repertoires in COVID-19. Assay: immunoSEQ multiplex PCR; the TCRdb copy retains only in-frame clones and omits some. The sample has around 55,000 clones; around nine tenths are singletons. Source material: peripheral blood. The receptors stem from a man aged 60 to 69 with active COVID-19.

The chain combines TRBV3-1 (or the pseudogene TRBV3-2) with TRBJ2-1; 10 bases align to TRBD2. Germline lookup yields CDR1 LGHDT and CDR2 YNNKEL (reference sequence). Germline trimming cut 1 base from V and 4 bases from J; bases unmatched to any gene: 4. The CDR3 has 16 residues. CDR3 amino acids: CASSQGRTSGYNEQFF. The CDR3 DNA is TGTGCCAGCAGCCAAGGTAGGACTAGCGGATACAATGAGCAGTTCTTC.

The chain couples TRBV5-1 to TRBJ2-5; 8 nucleotides match TRBD2. CDR3 length: 15 residues. Germline trimming cut 1 base from V and 4 bases from J; bases unmatched to any gene: 6. Germline assignment: CDR1 SGHRS and CDR2 YFSETQ. CDR3 DNA: TGCGCCAGCAGCTTGAGCGCTAGCGGGCGAGAGACCCAGTACTTC. It translates to CASSLSASGRETQYF.

V is TRBV9 and J is TRBJ2-7; no reliable D call. The CDR3 length is 15 residues. Between the trimmed V and J ends, which lost 1 base and 0 bases, there was a span of 11 bases. CDR1 and CDR2 (germline): SGDLS, YYNGEE. The DNA for the CDR3 is TGTGCCAGCAGCGTACACGAGTCGGTCTCCTACGAGCAGTACTTC. It yields the protein CASSVHESVSYEQYF.

The J gene is TRBJ1-4, the V gene TRBV15, with D uncertain. V was trimmed by 5 bases and J by 3 bases, leaving 7 bases between them. The CDR3 is made up of 13 amino acids. CDR1 is LNHNV and CDR2 is YYDKDF in the germline V gene (reference sequence). This CDR3 reads CATSSRANEKLFF. The DNA of the CDR3 is TGTGCCACCAGCTCCCGGGCTAATGAAAAACTGTTTTTT.

The rearrangement uses TRBV6-5 and TRBJ1-6; 7 bases are shared with TRBD1. After removal of 4 bases from V and 7 bases from J, the junction contained 7 bases not matched to a gene. There are 15 residues in the CDR3. Germline CDR1 and CDR2: MNHEY and SVGAGI. The CDR3 DNA sequence: TGTGCCAGCAGTTTTTCCGACAGGGAGAATTCACCCCTCCACTTT. Protein sequence: CASSFSDRENSPLHF.

The rearrangement uses TRBV7-2 and TRBJ2-7, with D hard to call. Trimming took off 6 bases at V and 5 bases at J, with 14 bases between the two ends. Germline V gives CDR1 SGHTA, CDR2 FQGNSA. CDR3 length: 13 amino acids. The CDR3 nucleotides read TGTGCCAGCAGTCCCCTGGGCTCGGACGAGCAGTACTTC. Its protein product is CASSPLGSDEQYF. The variable domain in full, completed from reference TRBV7-2 and TRBJ2-7, reads GAGVSQSPSNKVTEKGKDVELRCDPISGHTALYWYRQSLGQGLEFLIYFQGNSAPDKSGLPSDRFSAERTGGSVSTLTIQRTQQEDSAVYLCASSPLGSDEQYFGPGTRLTVT.

This clone was counted only a few times. This chain connects TRBV6-5 to TRBJ1-5; D is unclear. Trimming cost V 2 bases and J 1 base, with 9 bases left between them. The germline V gene encodes CDR1 MNHEY and CDR2 SVGAGI. The CDR3 consists of 15 residues. The CDR3: CASSYMGGSNQPQHF. CDR3 DNA sequence: TGTGCCAGCAGTTACATGGGAGGGAGCAATCAGCCCCAGCATTTT.

This clone has only one observation. This rearrangement joins TRBV6-1 to TRBJ2-3; TRBD2 aligns across 13 bases. V shed 4 bases, J shed 0 bases, and the junction held 10 bases outside the gene matches. CDR1 is MNHNS, CDR2 SASEGT, per germline. The CDR3 length is 19 residues. CDR3 nucleotides: TGTGCCAGCAGTGGTACTAGCGGGAGGGCCTTAGCTAGCACAGATACGCAGTATTTT. Translating it yields CASSGTSGRALASTDTQYF.

This chain joins TRBV9 and TRBJ2-3; TRBD2 agrees at 9 bases. CDR3 size: 15 residues. Germline values: CDR1 SGDLS, CDR2 YYNGEE. The ends lost 5 bases at V and 0 bases at J; junction bases unmatched: 4. The CDR3: CASSRTSGSTDTQYF. The CDR3 nucleotides read TGTGCCAGCAGTCGAACTAGCGGGAGCACAGATACGCAGTATTTT.

The chain is built from TRBV4-1 and TRBJ2-1; D possibly corresponds to TRBD1 (5 bases). V was trimmed by 4 bases and J by 5 bases, leaving 9 bases between them. CDR1 and CDR2 (germline): MGHRA, YSYEKL. The CDR3 sequence is 13 residues long. CDR3 loop: CASSLARDNEQFF. CDR3 in DNA: TGCGCCAGCAGCCTAGCCAGGGACAATGAGCAGTTCTTC.

The chain links TRBV5-6 to TRBJ1-2; D is perhaps TRBD1 (5 bases). Trimming removed 0 bases from V and 4 bases from J, with 10 bases in between. The CDR3 runs 14 residues. Germline CDR1 and CDR2: SGHDT and YYEEEE. The CDR3 DNA sequence: TGTGCCAGCAGCTTGGCCACGGGGGTCTATGGCTACACCTTC. As protein: CASSLATGVYGYTF.

For the CDR3, the DNA is TGTGCTAGTGGTTTGGCAAGTCCCTCCACTAGACACAAAAACATTCAGTACTTC. This sequence encodes CASGLASPSTRHKNIQYF. The chain links TRBV12-5 to TRBJ2-4, with D maybe TRBD2 (5 bases). Germline loops: CDR1 LGHNT, CDR2 FRNRAP. Deletions cut 1 base from V and 3 bases from J, with 19 bases between. This CDR3 contains 18 residues.

The gene calls are TRBV4-1 and TRBJ2-3; the D gene is possibly TRBD2 (5 bases). The germline gives CDR1 MGHRA, CDR2 YSYEKL. The ends were cut back, 1 base at V and 2 bases at J, with 10 bases in the middle. CDR3 length equals 15 residues. The CDR3 reads CASSQGERDTDTQYF. The CDR3 DNA reads as TGCGCCAGCAGCCAAGGAGAACGGGACACAGATACGCAGTATTTT.

V and J are TRBV5-1 and TRBJ2-2; 11 bases fit TRBD2. Germline lookup yields CDR1 SGHRS and CDR2 YFSETQ. Trimming took 4 bases from V and 3 from J; bases not matched to a gene: 11. The CDR3 is 18 residues long. The CDR3, as DNA: TGCGCCAGCAGCGGACGGCCTAGCGGGAGGTACGACACCGGGGAGCTGTTTTTT. This codes for CASSGRPSGRYDTGELFF.

The V call is TRBV5-6, the J call TRBJ2-1; 9 nucleotides agree with TRBD2. V lost 0 bases, J lost 3 bases, and 10 bases stayed unmatched. CDR1 is SGHDT and CDR2 is YYEEEE in the germline V gene. The CDR3 spans 18 residues. The CDR3 DNA is TGTGCCAGCAGCTTGGCCGGTGGTCTAGCGGGAATCTACAATGAGCAGTTCTTC. Amino acid sequence: CASSLAGGLAGIYNEQFF.

This clone was counted between two and nine times. The chain carries TRBV27 and TRBJ2-7; D might be TRBD2 (6 bases). The CDR3 consists of 12 residues. V lost 6 bases and J 1 base, leaving 7 bases between the germline ends. Germline V CDR1 and CDR2: MNHEY, SMNVEV (reference sequence). CDR3: CASRAGSYEQYF. DNA of the CDR3: TGTGCCAGCAGGGCGGGGTCCTACGAGCAGTACTTC.

The chain carries TRBV4-1 and TRBJ2-7; 13 positions match TRBD2. In germline, CDR1 is MGHRA, CDR2 YSYEKL. V lost 4 bases, J lost 4 bases, and 10 bases stayed unmatched. This CDR3 has 17 residues. The CDR3 coding sequence is TGCGCCAGCAGCCCGGGACTAGCGGGAATCGTGGGTTACGAGCAGTACTTC. Amino acids: CASSPGLAGIVGYEQYF.

The chain combines TRBV7-2 with TRBJ2-1, with 11 bases lining up with TRBD2. The trim removed 5 bases at V and 0 bases at J, leaving 3 bases unmatched. The CDR3 is made up of 16 amino acids. Germline values: CDR1 SGHTA, CDR2 FQGNSA. CDR3 protein: CASSRSGRGSYNEQFF. The DNA for the CDR3 is TGTGCCAGCAGCCGTAGCGGGAGGGGCTCCTACAATGAGCAGTTCTTC. The variable domain in full, completed from reference TRBV7-2 and TRBJ2-1, reads GAGVSQSPSNKVTEKGKDVELRCDPISGHTALYWYRQSLGQGLEFLIYFQGNSAPDKSGLPSDRFSAERTGGSVSTLTIQRTQQEDSAVYLCASSRSGRGSYNEQFFGPGTRLTVL.

This clone has a single count. This chain connects TRBV7-7 to TRBJ1-2, with 8 nucleotides matching TRBD1. The junction had 9 bases not matched to a gene; V was cut back by 3 bases and J by 0 bases. Germline V gives CDR1 SSHAT, CDR2 FNYEAQ (reference sequence). The CDR3 extends over 17 amino acids. CDR3 sequence reads: CASSLCWGQDTNYGYTF. The CDR3 DNA is TGTGCCAGCAGCTTGTGCTGGGGACAGGACACTAACTATGGCTACACCTTC.

The rearrangement links TRBV13 to TRBJ1-2; unclear D gene. The germline V gene has CDR1 PRHDT and CDR2 FYEKMQ (reference sequence). Trimming removed 4 bases from V and 8 bases from J, with 17 bases in between. This CDR3 has 14 residues. CDR3 residues: CASSSPGGRGGYTF. CDR3 in DNA: TGTGCCAGCAGCTCCCCCGGAGGGCGTGGGGGCTACACCTTC. The variable domain in full, with the rest retrieved from reference TRBV13 and TRBJ1-2, is AAGVIQSPRHLIKEKRETATLKCYPIPRHDTVYWYQQGPGQDPQFLISFYEKMQSDKGSIPDRFSAQQFSDYHSELNMSSLELGDSALYFCASSSPGGRGGYTFGSGTRLTVV.

The V and J genes are TRBV4-1 and TRBJ2-3, with TRBD1 matching 9 bases. This CDR3 region has 16 residues. Unmatched junction bases numbered 5, after V lost 0 bases and J lost 4 bases. Per the germline V gene, CDR1 is MGHRA and CDR2 is YSYEKL. CDR3 DNA sequence: TGCGCCAGCAGCCAAGATCCTGGACAGGGGTCAGATACGCAGTATTTT. Translated, it gives CASSQDPGQGSDTQYF.

The chain has TRBV2 and TRBJ2-1; 7 bases align to TRBD2. V was clipped by 7 bases and J by 9 bases; unmatched bases: 9. The germline gives CDR1 SNHLY, CDR2 FYNNEI. The CDR3 totals 13 residues. In DNA, the CDR3 is TGTGCCAGCACCCGGACTAGATCTGGTGAGCAGTTCTTC. Its translation is CASTRTRSGEQFF.

This sequence joins TRBV5-1 and TRBJ2-5; 7 nucleotides agree with TRBD1. Per the germline V gene, CDR1 is SGHRS and CDR2 is YFSETQ. There are 15 residues in the CDR3. The V gene end was trimmed by 6 bases and the J gene end by 1 base; junction bases not matched to a gene: 9. The CDR3 DNA is TGCGCCAGCACACCCCGGGACAGAACCCAAGAGACCCAGTACTTC. Amino acids: CASTPRDRTQETQYF.

The rearrangement uses TRBV19 and TRBJ2-5, with 13 bases lining up with TRBD2. CDR1 is LNHDA and CDR2 is SQIVND in the germline V gene (reference sequence). CDR3 size: 17 residues. After removal of 5 bases from V and 1 base from J, the junction contained 7 bases not matched to a gene. The CDR3 spells CASSLRRTSGGQETQYF. DNA for the CDR3: TGTGCCAGTAGTCTCCGCCGGACTAGCGGGGGCCAAGAGACCCAGTACTTC.

This clone appeared a few times. The gene calls are TRBV25-1 and TRBJ2-2; TRBD2 might be the D (7 bases). Germline CDR1 MGHDK, CDR2 SYGVNS. V lost 4 bases and J 4 bases, leaving 16 bases between the germline ends. This CDR3 comprises 16 residues. The CDR3 sequence: CASSVDRGGGTGELFF. The CDR3 DNA follows: TGTGCCAGCAGTGTCGACCGGGGAGGGGGCACCGGGGAGCTGTTTTTT.

The chain uses TRBV9 and TRBJ2-7; 9 nucleotides line up with TRBD2. The CDR3 length is 14 residues. Germline CDR1 SGDLS, CDR2 YYNGEE. Trimming removed 0 bases from V and 8 bases from J; junction bases left unmatched: 6. The CDR3 DNA reads as TGTGCCAGCAGCGTAGAAGGACTAGCGCAGAAGCAGTACTTC. Protein product: CASSVEGLAQKQYF. Full variable domain (missing parts from reference TRBV9 and TRBJ2-7): DSGVTQTPKHLITATGQRVTLRCSPRSGDLSVYWYQQSLDQGLQFLIQYYNGEERAKGNILERFSAQQFPDLHSELNLSSLELGDSALYFCASSVEGLAQKQYFGPGTRLTVT.

The chain links TRBV7-3 to TRBJ2-1; possibly TRBD1 for D (6 bases). The V end was cut by 3 bases, the J end by 4 bases, with 10 bases between. The CDR3 covers 14 residues. Germline V gene sequence: CDR1 SGHTA, CDR2 FQGTGA. The CDR3 bases are TGTGCCAGCAGCTTCCGGACAGATTACAATGAGCAGTTCTTC. The encoded protein is CASSFRTDYNEQFF.

This clone was seen just once. The V call is TRBV11-2, the J call TRBJ2-5; 7 bases agree with TRBD2. Germline V gene data show CDR1 as SGHAT and CDR2 as FQNNGV. The trim removed 2 bases at V and 5 bases at J, leaving 8 bases unmatched. The CDR3 length is 15 residues. As DNA, the CDR3 is TGTGCCAGCAGCTTAAGAGCCGGGGGGAGGGAGACCCAGTACTTC. As protein: CASSLRAGGRETQYF.

This chain connects TRBV30 to TRBJ2-1; TRBD2 might be the D (6 bases). Germline V CDR1 and CDR2: GTSNPN, SVGIG (reference sequence). With 3 bases removed from V and 0 bases from J, the gap between germline ends came to 12 bases. This CDR3 is 15 amino acids long. The CDR3 DNA sequence: TGTGCCTGGAGAGAGATAGCGGCCTCCTACAATGAGCAGTTCTTC. The encoded protein is CAWREIAASYNEQFF.

The rearrangement links TRBV6-1 to TRBJ2-5; 11 positions match TRBD2. Germline-derived CDR1 and CDR2 are MNHNS and SASEGT. This CDR3 region has 16 residues. Losses at the gene ends were 2 bases for V and 1 base for J; bases not matched to a gene: 3. In DNA form, the CDR3 reads TGTGCCAGCAGTGAATTAGCGGGAGGGCCCCAAGAGACCCAGTACTTC. Translation gives CASSELAGGPQETQYF.

The chain combines TRBV20-1 with TRBJ2-1; D is uncertain. V was cut by 6 bases and J by 7 bases, with 10 bases left in between. Germline CDR1 and CDR2: DFQATT and SNEGSKA (reference sequence). The CDR3 totals 11 residues. The CDR3 loop is CSANSGNEQFF. In DNA form, the CDR3 reads TGCAGTGCCAACTCCGGGAATGAGCAGTTCTTC.

V and J are TRBV6-5 and TRBJ2-7; 7 positions match TRBD2. This CDR3 spans 12 amino acids. Trimming cost V 10 bases and J 3 bases; bases outside gene matches: 6. Looked up from germline, CDR1 is MNHEY and CDR2 is SVGAGI. The CDR3 region has the DNA TGTGCCACGGGGGGTATACACTACGAGCAGTACTTC. As protein: CATGGIHYEQYF.